This T cell receptor (beta chain) was found in a study of T cells in tuberculosis. Time point denoted: new active TB diagnosis, blood taken before or within 7 days of starting treatment. Unsorted cryopreserved PBMC were sequenced, averaging approximately 100,000 T cells per clinical donor. The CDR3 extends over 12 amino acids. CDR1 MDHEN and CDR2 SYDVKM come from the germline V gene. V dropped 8 bases and J dropped 6 bases, with 11 bases sitting between them. Method: immunoSEQ multiplex PCR; TCRdb's copy keeps in-frame clones and lacks some. The sample comprises some 31,000 clones, about 91% of which are singletons, and 5.5% to 8% rests with the top ten. Study-level findings and limits: Active tuberculosis alpha repertoires lay closer to GMM-specific TCRs than controls'.

Concerning this clone: What it binds is not known.

The gene calls are TRBV28 and TRBJ1-5, with D perhaps matching TRBD1 (6 bases). This clonotype originated in an adult with tuberculosis. Sequences were derived from PBMCs, sampled at tuberculosis diagnosis. For the CDR3, the DNA is TGTGCCAGCTGCGGGGGGCCTCAGCCCCAGCATTTT. Protein product: CASCGGPQPQHF.